Below, 5 T cell receptor beta chains from the same sample are listed, as sequenced in a study of T-cell reconstitution after alpha-beta-depleted transplantation in children. Unique molecular identifiers were used in preparing the TCRbeta library. TCRdb re-analysed the PCR reads in MiXCR, keeping a single row per CDR3 protein. The sample has 240,000 or so distinct CDR3 sequences, more than 10% seen once. The source material was PBMCs from the stem cell graft donor, sampled from the stem cell graft. The source of these receptors is a human donor who donated a stem cell graft to a child with acute lymphoblastic leukemia.

As regards this clonotype: A much larger clone lies one base from this, so it may be a read error. The chain is built from TRBV3-1 and TRBJ2-5; D gene unclear. The V and J ends lost 4 bases and 2 bases respectively, with 14 bases between them. From germline, CDR1 is LGHDT and CDR2 YNNKEL (reference sequence). The CDR3 has 15 amino acids. The DNA for the CDR3 is TGTGCCAGCAGCCTCAACTGGGTACAGCAAGAGACCCAGTACTTC. Its translation is CASSLNWVQQETQYF.

V and J are TRBV12-3 or TRBV12-4 and TRBJ2-2; 10 bases align to TRBD1. The CDR3 has 14 amino acids. The ends lost 11 bases at V and 5 bases at J; junction bases unmatched: 8. The CDR3 protein is CACEDRGQTGELFF. The CDR3 nucleotides read TGTGCCTGTGAAGACAGGGGGCAGACCGGGGAGCTGTTTTTT.

The chain couples TRBV5-4 to TRBJ2-2; possible D gene TRBD2, 6 bases. This CDR3 has 19 amino acids. V was cut by 0 bases and J by 2 bases, with 20 bases left in between. Germline V gene sequence: CDR1 SGHNT, CDR2 YYREEE (reference sequence). The chain's CDR3 is CASSLGGGRTRENTGELFF. The DNA for the CDR3 is TGTGCCAGCAGCTTGGGGGGTGGGAGGACCCGAGAAAACACCGGGGAGCTGTTTTTT.

V gene TRBV20-1 combines with J gene TRBJ2-1, with TRBD2 matching 7 bases. The CDR3 is 14 residues long. Germline-derived CDR1 and CDR2 are DFQATT and SNEGSKA (reference sequence). Trimming at V came to 0 bases and at J to 5 bases, leaving 4 bases not matched to a gene. The DNA for the CDR3 is TGCAGTGCTAGAGATAAGGGGAGGGACAATGAGCAGTTCTTC. This sequence encodes CSARDKGRDNEQFF.

This clonotype was counted many times. This chain links TRBV7-2 with TRBJ2-1; 8 bases are shared with TRBD2. Losses at the gene ends were 1 base for V and 8 bases for J; bases not matched to a gene: 7. The germline gives CDR1 SGHTA, CDR2 FQGNSA. The CDR3 contains 15 residues. In DNA, the CDR3 is TGTGCCAGCAGCTTAGGGACTAGCCCCAGCCATGAGCAGTTCTTC. Amino acids: CASSLGTSPSHEQFF.